The 9 T cell receptor beta chains presented below share a single source sample, sequenced in a study of technical replicates of blood from a handful of donors. Data came from immunoSEQ multiplex PCR; TCRdb stores just in-frame clones and leaves some out. The table shows roughly 100,000 clones, with over 95% occurring only once. The sample comprised T cells isolated from PBMCs. These TCRs come from a human donor in good health.

This sequence joins TRBV19 and TRBJ2-2; 13 bases agree with TRBD2. J lost 6 bases, V lost 5 bases, and 9 bases had no gene match. The CDR3 is 17 amino acids. CDR1 is LNHDA and CDR2 is SQIVND in the germline V gene (reference sequence). The CDR3 loop reads CASSLLGTSGGAGELFF. Here the CDR3 DNA reads TGTGCCAGTAGTCTCCTGGGCACTAGCGGGGGGGCCGGGGAGCTGTTTTTT.

The rearrangement links TRBV28 to TRBJ2-3; the D is unclear. The V end lost 6 bases, the J end lost 4 bases, and 8 bases lay between the germline ends. The CDR3 spans 12 residues. Germline CDR1 and CDR2: MDHEN and SYDVKM. The DNA of the CDR3 is TGTGCCAGCAGCCGCGATCCAGATACGCAGTATTTT. It codes for CASSRDPDTQYF.

V gene TRBV5-1 combines with J gene TRBJ2-3, with TRBD2 matching 13 bases. The V gene end was trimmed by 4 bases and the J gene end by 6 bases; junction bases not matched to a gene: 8. There are 16 residues in the CDR3. Germline V gene lookup returns CDR1 SGHRS and CDR2 YFSETQ. The CDR3 DNA reads as TGCGCCAGCAGCACAGGGACTAGCGGGATTGGGGATACGCAGTATTTT. This codes for CASSTGTSGIGDTQYF. The entire variable domain, with the rest obtained from reference TRBV5-1 and TRBJ2-3, is as follows: KAGVTQTPRYLIKTRGQQVTLSCSPISGHRSVSWYQQTPGQGLQFLFEYFSETQRNKGNFPGRFSGRQFSNSRSEMNVSTLELGDSALYLCASSTGTSGIGDTQYFGPGTRLTVL.

This rearrangement joins TRBV2 to TRBJ1-2, with D uncertain. CDR3 length equals 13 residues. The germline V gene encodes CDR1 SNHLY and CDR2 FYNNEI. V lost 4 bases to trimming and J lost 5 bases, with 11 bases between them. CDR3 nucleotide sequence: TGTGCCAGCAGTGCCCGGTCGGGGTATGGCTACACCTTC. Its translation: CASSARSGYGYTF.

V usage is TRBV6-4 and J usage is TRBJ2-1, with 7 bases fitting TRBD1. The trim removed 8 bases at V and 6 bases at J, leaving 4 bases unmatched. The CDR3 is 12 amino acids. From germline, CDR1 is MRHNA and CDR2 SNTAGT. The CDR3 region has the DNA TGTGCCAGCGGCGCAGGGGGCAATGAGCAGTTCTTC. It yields the protein CASGAGGNEQFF.

The chain carries TRBV5-6 and TRBJ2-7; D ambiguous. V was pared by 1 base and J by 0 bases, with 5 bases between. CDR3 size: 13 residues. Per the germline V gene, CDR1 is SGHDT and CDR2 is YYEEEE. The CDR3 sequence is CASSLPSSYEQYF. The DNA of the CDR3 is TGTGCCAGCAGCTTGCCTAGCTCCTACGAGCAGTACTTC.

V usage is TRBV19 and J usage is TRBJ2-7; a possible D gene is TRBD2 (6 bases). V was shortened by 5 bases and J by 4 bases, with 15 bases between the two germline ends. This CDR3 has 14 residues. Per germline, CDR1 LNHDA and CDR2 SQIVND (reference sequence). The CDR3 region has the DNA TGTGCCAGTAGTCCGCGACTAGGACCTTACGAGCAGTACTTC. It encodes CASSPRLGPYEQYF. Filled out from reference TRBV19 and TRBJ2-7, the complete variable domain reads DGGITQSPKYLFRKEGQNVTLSCEQNLNHDAMYWYRQDPGQGLRLIYYSQIVNDFQKGDIAEGYSVSREKKESFPLTVTSAQKNPTAFYLCASSPRLGPYEQYFGPGTRLTVT.

This rearrangement joins TRBV16 to TRBJ2-3, with D possibly matching TRBD2 (6 bases). The V and J ends lost 2 bases and 2 bases respectively, with 11 bases between them. Germline loops: CDR1 KGHSY, CDR2 FQNENV. The CDR3 runs 15 residues. DNA for the CDR3: TGTGCCAGCAGCCAAGGAGGGCCGATCACAGATACGCAGTATTTT. Protein product: CASSQGGPITDTQYF.

The chain is built from TRBV6-5 and TRBJ2-7; 7 bases agree with TRBD1. V dropped 2 bases and J dropped 6; count of bases not matched to a gene: 4. Per germline, CDR1 MNHEY and CDR2 SVGAGI. The CDR3 sequence is 13 residues long. DNA for the CDR3: TGTGCCAGCAGTTACAGGGGGCGAAGCGAGCAGTACTTC. It encodes CASSYRGRSEQYF.